This T cell receptor beta chain comes out of a study of OX40 agonist ivuxolimab in advanced cancers. TCRdb keeps only in-frame clones here, not all; method: immunoSEQ multiplex PCR. The sample consists of about 72,000 clones, around 89% of them appearing once. At cycle 4 day 1, cycle 7 day 1, and baseline, blood was sampled. CDR1 and CDR2 (germline): SGHNT, YYREEE (reference sequence). This CDR3 spans 14 amino acids. After removal of 4 bases from V and 17 bases from J, the junction contained 15 bases not matched to a gene. The receptor was derived from an adult with an advanced solid tumor such as melanoma, head and neck, liver or kidney cancer. The rearrangement uses TRBV5-4 and TRBJ1-6, with 7 bases fitting TRBD1. The sequenced sample was CD4+ or CD8+ T cells sorted from blood, obtained in a trial of the OX40 agonist ivuxolimab. CDR3 nucleotides: TGTGCCAGCAGCCTAGAATCTTGGGACAGTGAATTCCACTTT. This codes for CASSLESWDSEFHF.